The source of this TCR beta chain is a study of monozygotic twins with cystic fibrosis. Study-level background: Around 3 micrograms of fragmented DNA underwent approximately 15 PCR cycles for library preparation.

Sequenced by immunoSEQ multiplex PCR; TCRdb stores in-frame clones only, minus some. The data hold about 23,000 clones, with around 93% observed a single time. This clone was observed a single time. Its antigen remains unknown. This CDR3 comprises 16 residues. The germline gives CDR1 LNHDA, CDR2 SQIVND (reference sequence). V shed 4 bases and J 10 bases; nucleotides not matched to a gene: 11. Whole-study results and caveats: Low clonality (median about 0.0095) suggested a mostly naive repertoire. Monozygotic CF twins shared more identical nucleotide clonotypes than unrelated patients. Co-twins had the most similar V usage for 13 of 16 pairs, J for 8.

The receptor's source is a girl aged 2 to 9 with cystic fibrosis. The sample comprised blood. The chain employs TRBV19 and TRBJ1-6; 9 nucleotides match TRBD1. CDR3 amino acids: CASSSHRDREYSPLHF. CDR3 sequence (DNA): TGTGCCAGTAGTAGTCACAGGGACAGGGAATACTCACCCCTCCACTTT.